A selection of T cell receptor beta chains follows, all from one sample in a study of T cells after yellow fever vaccination. TCRdb reanalysed the 5' RACE reads using MiXCR and keeps one entry per CDR3 protein. The sample yields some 350,000 distinct CDR3 sequences, 9.5% to 13% seen once. The starting material was PBMCs, obtained on the day of the first yellow fever vaccination. The receptors derive from a man in his late teens or twenties who received the YFV17D yellow fever vaccine. Both conserved end residues are part of each CDR3. D genes are given only for firm matches. Rows give clone size only sometimes, using once, few, many, or a class for an expanded clone.

j_call: TRBJ2-1
d_call: -
v_call: TRBV3-1
clone_size: few
cdr3_aa: CASSQWREQFF
cdr3_nt: TGTGCCAGCAGCCAGTGGCGGGAGCAGTTCTTC

j_call: TRBJ2-2
d_call: -
v_call: TRBV7-9
clone_size: many
cdr3_aa: CASSPSSLAGGELFF
cdr3_nt: TGTGCCAGCAGCCCTAGCTCCCTAGCCGGCGGGGAGCTGTTTTTT

j_call: TRBJ2-3
d_call: -
v_call: TRBV5-1
clone_size: -
cdr3_aa: CASSWVAREGTDTQYF
cdr3_nt: TGCGCCAGCAGCTGGGTCGCCAGGGAAGGCACAGATACGCAGTATTTT

j_call: TRBJ2-2
d_call: TRBD2
v_call: TRBV12-3/TRBV12-4
clone_size: -
cdr3_aa: CASSPTSGGPTGELFF
cdr3_nt: TGTGCCAGCAGCCCGACTAGCGGGGGCCCCACCGGGGAGCTGTTTTTT

j_call: TRBJ2-2
d_call: -
v_call: TRBV5-1
clone_size: many
cdr3_aa: CASSLVGYDTGELFF
cdr3_nt: TGCGCCAGCAGCTTGGTGGGATACGACACCGGGGAGCTGTTTTTT

j_call: TRBJ2-5
d_call: -
v_call: TRBV20-1
clone_size: few
cdr3_aa: CSARTPTAQYF
cdr3_nt: TGCAGTGCTAGAACTCCTACGGCCCAGTACTTC

j_call: TRBJ1-3
d_call: -
v_call: TRBV4-3
clone_size: -
cdr3_aa: CASSQGSSLSGNTIYF
cdr3_nt: TGCGCCAGCAGCCAAGGATCGAGCCTCTCTGGAAACACCATATATTTT

j_call: TRBJ1-4
d_call: TRBD1
v_call: TRBV5-6
clone_size: few
cdr3_aa: CASSDRDRDELFF
cdr3_nt: TGTGCCAGCAGCGACCGGGACAGGGATGAACTGTTTTTT

j_call: TRBJ2-7
d_call: -
v_call: TRBV7-8
clone_size: -
cdr3_aa: CASSSPPYEQYF
cdr3_nt: TGTGCCAGCAGTTCACCCCCTTACGAGCAGTACTTC

j_call: TRBJ1-1
d_call: -
v_call: TRBV5-1
clone_size: few
cdr3_aa: CASSVTRGKVVAEAFF
cdr3_nt: TGCGCCAGCAGCGTGACAAGGGGAAAGGTAGTAGCTGAAGCTTTCTTT

j_call: TRBJ2-3
d_call: TRBD1
v_call: TRBV10-3
clone_size: -
cdr3_aa: CATGKTGAGDTQYF
cdr3_nt: TGTGCCACAGGCAAGACAGGGGCCGGGGATACGCAGTATTTT

j_call: TRBJ2-7
d_call: TRBD2
v_call: TRBV20-1
clone_size: -
cdr3_aa: CSAREGGGVYEQYF
cdr3_nt: TGCAGTGCTAGAGAGGGCGGGGGAGTCTACGAGCAGTACTTC

j_call: TRBJ2-5
d_call: -
v_call: TRBV7-2
clone_size: many
cdr3_aa: CASSLSRGTQYF
cdr3_nt: TGTGCCAGCAGCTTGAGTAGGGGGACCCAGTACTTC

j_call: TRBJ1-1
d_call: -
v_call: TRBV5-1
clone_size: -
cdr3_aa: CASSLGRDSSLNTEAFF
cdr3_nt: TGCGCCAGCAGCTTGGGCAGGGACTCCTCACTGAACACTGAAGCTTTCTTT

j_call: TRBJ2-7
d_call: -
v_call: TRBV10-2
clone_size: -
cdr3_aa: CATAEGGYEQYF
cdr3_nt: TGCGCCACCGCCGAGGGAGGCTACGAGCAGTACTTC

j_call: TRBJ2-3
d_call: -
v_call: TRBV6-1
clone_size: -
cdr3_aa: CASSVLFNTQYF
cdr3_nt: TGTGCCAGCAGTGTACTCTTCAATACGCAGTATTTT

j_call: TRBJ2-5
d_call: -
v_call: TRBV3-1
clone_size: few
cdr3_aa: CASSQAGGTGRETQYF
cdr3_nt: TGTGCCAGCAGCCAAGCGGGGGGGACAGGGCGCGAGACCCAGTACTTC

j_call: TRBJ2-5
d_call: -
v_call: TRBV5-1
clone_size: -
cdr3_aa: CASSLRWRGETQYF
cdr3_nt: TGCGCCAGCAGCCTCAGATGGAGGGGGGAGACCCAGTACTTC

j_call: TRBJ2-1
d_call: -
v_call: TRBV4-1
clone_size: -
cdr3_aa: CASSINPSSYNEQFF
cdr3_nt: TGCGCCAGCAGCATAAATCCAAGCTCCTACAATGAGCAGTTCTTC

j_call: TRBJ1-5
d_call: -
v_call: TRBV4-3
clone_size: -
cdr3_aa: CASSLTTGRYQPQHF
cdr3_nt: TGCGCCAGCAGCCTAACAACAGGGAGATATCAGCCCCAGCATTTT

j_call: TRBJ2-7
d_call: -
v_call: TRBV28
clone_size: -
cdr3_aa: CASSARDTTYEQYF
cdr3_nt: TGTGCCAGCAGTGCCCGGGATACCACCTACGAGCAGTACTTC

j_call: TRBJ2-2
d_call: -
v_call: TRBV5-1
clone_size: few
cdr3_aa: CASSWGTGELFF
cdr3_nt: TGCGCCAGCAGCTGGGGCACCGGGGAGCTGTTTTTT

j_call: TRBJ2-7
d_call: TRBD1
v_call: TRBV5-1
clone_size: many
cdr3_aa: CASSGGSTRRNEQYF
cdr3_nt: TGCGCCAGCTCAGGGGGATCTACAAGGCGCAACGAGCAGTACTTC

j_call: TRBJ2-1
d_call: TRBD1
v_call: TRBV20-1
clone_size: -
cdr3_aa: CRVRGPQENEQFF
cdr3_nt: TGCAGGGTGAGGGGGCCGCAAGAAAATGAGCAGTTCTTC

j_call: TRBJ2-1
d_call: TRBD2
v_call: TRBV5-4
clone_size: -
cdr3_aa: CASSSVTSGANEQFF
cdr3_nt: TGTGCCAGCAGTTCCGTAACTAGCGGGGCGAATGAGCAGTTCTTC

j_call: TRBJ2-5
d_call: -
v_call: TRBV5-8
clone_size: -
cdr3_aa: CASSFDSLGTQYF
cdr3_nt: TGTGCCAGCAGCTTCGACAGCTTGGGGACCCAGTACTTC

j_call: TRBJ2-3
d_call: -
v_call: TRBV5-6
clone_size: -
cdr3_aa: CASSQPYSTDTQYF
cdr3_nt: TGTGCCAGCAGCCAGCCCTATAGCACAGATACGCAGTATTTT

j_call: TRBJ2-3
d_call: TRBD2
v_call: TRBV7-2
clone_size: -
cdr3_aa: CASSYSSGGTDTQYF
cdr3_nt: TGTGCCAGCAGCTATTCTAGCGGGGGCACAGATACGCAGTATTTT

j_call: TRBJ2-3
d_call: -
v_call: TRBV3-1
clone_size: many
cdr3_aa: CASSHGLGGTQYF
cdr3_nt: TGTGCCAGCAGCCACGGCCTAGGTGGGACGCAGTATTTT

j_call: TRBJ1-6
d_call: -
v_call: TRBV14
clone_size: -
cdr3_aa: CASSQMTDSPLHF
cdr3_nt: TGTGCCAGCAGCCAAATGACAGATTCACCCCTCCACTTT

j_call: TRBJ1-1
d_call: -
v_call: TRBV15
clone_size: -
cdr3_aa: CATSRDGYRENTEAFF
cdr3_nt: TGTGCCACCAGCAGAGATGGGTACAGGGAGAACACTGAAGCTTTCTTT

j_call: TRBJ2-7
d_call: -
v_call: TRBV20-1
clone_size: -
cdr3_aa: CSARGTSYEQYF
cdr3_nt: TGCAGTGCTAGAGGAACTAGCTACGAGCAGTACTTC

j_call: TRBJ1-1
d_call: -
v_call: TRBV4-1
clone_size: few
cdr3_aa: CASSLATSRRDTEAFF
cdr3_nt: TGCGCCAGCAGCCTGGCCACATCCCGCCGGGACACTGAAGCTTTCTTT